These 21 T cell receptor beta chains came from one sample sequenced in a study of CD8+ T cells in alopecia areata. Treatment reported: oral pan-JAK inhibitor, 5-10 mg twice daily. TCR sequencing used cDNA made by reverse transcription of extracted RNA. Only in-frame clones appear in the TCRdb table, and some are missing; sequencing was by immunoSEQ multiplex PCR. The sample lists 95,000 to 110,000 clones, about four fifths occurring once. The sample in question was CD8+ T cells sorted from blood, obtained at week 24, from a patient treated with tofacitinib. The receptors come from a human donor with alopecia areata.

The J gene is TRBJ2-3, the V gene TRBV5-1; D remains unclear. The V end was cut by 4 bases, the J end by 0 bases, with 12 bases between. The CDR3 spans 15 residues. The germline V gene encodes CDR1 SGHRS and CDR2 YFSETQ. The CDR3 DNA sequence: TGCGCCAGCAGCCCGAGGACCGTTAGCACAGATACGCAGTATTTT. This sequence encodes CASSPRTVSTDTQYF.

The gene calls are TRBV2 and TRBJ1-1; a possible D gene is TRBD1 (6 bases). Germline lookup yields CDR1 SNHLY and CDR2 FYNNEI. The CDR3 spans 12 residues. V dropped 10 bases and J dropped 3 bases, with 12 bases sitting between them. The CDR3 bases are TGTGCCACCCTGACAGGATACACTGAAGCTTTCTTT. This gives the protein CATLTGYTEAFF.

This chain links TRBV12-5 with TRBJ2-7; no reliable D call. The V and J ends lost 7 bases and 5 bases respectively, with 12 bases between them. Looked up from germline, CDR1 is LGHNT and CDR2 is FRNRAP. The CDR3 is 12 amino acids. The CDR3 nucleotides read TGTGCTAGTGTGTCAGTATCCAACGAGCAGTACTTC. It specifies CASVSVSNEQYF. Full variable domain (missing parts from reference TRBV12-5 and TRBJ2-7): DARVTQTPRHKVTEMGQEVTMRCQPILGHNTVFWYRQTMMQGLELLAYFRNRAPLDDSGMPKDRFSAEMPDATLATLKIQPSEPRDSAVYFCASVSVSNEQYFGPGTRLTVT.

DNA for the CDR3: TGCGCCAGCATCTCATTACCGGGACTAGCGGTAGATACGCAGTATTTT. Amino acids: CASISLPGLAVDTQYF. The chain employs TRBV4-1 and TRBJ2-3; 11 bases are a match to TRBD2. The CDR3 extends over 16 amino acids. Germline values: CDR1 MGHRA, CDR2 YSYEKL. V lost 7 bases to trimming and J lost 5 bases; unmatched junction nucleotides: 11.

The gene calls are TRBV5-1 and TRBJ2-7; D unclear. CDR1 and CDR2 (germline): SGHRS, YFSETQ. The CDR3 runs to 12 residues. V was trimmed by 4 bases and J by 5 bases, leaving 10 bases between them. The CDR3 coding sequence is TGCGCCAGCAGCCATTACGGCGACGAGCAGTACTTC. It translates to CASSHYGDEQYF.

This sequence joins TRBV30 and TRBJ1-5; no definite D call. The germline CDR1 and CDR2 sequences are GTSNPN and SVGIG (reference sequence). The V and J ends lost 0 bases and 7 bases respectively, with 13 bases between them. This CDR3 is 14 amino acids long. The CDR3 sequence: CAWSVDRGGQPQHF. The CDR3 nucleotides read TGTGCCTGGAGTGTGGACCGGGGAGGACAGCCCCAGCATTTT.

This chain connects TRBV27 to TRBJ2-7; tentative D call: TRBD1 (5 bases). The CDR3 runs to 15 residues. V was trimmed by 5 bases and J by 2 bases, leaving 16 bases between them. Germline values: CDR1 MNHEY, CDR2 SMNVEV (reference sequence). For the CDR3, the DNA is TGTGCCAGCAGTCCCATCTGGGGCAGAACCTACGAGCAGTACTTC. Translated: CASSPIWGRTYEQYF.

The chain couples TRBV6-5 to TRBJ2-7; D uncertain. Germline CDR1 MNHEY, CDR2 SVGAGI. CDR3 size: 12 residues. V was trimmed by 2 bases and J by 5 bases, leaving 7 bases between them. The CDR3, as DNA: TGTGCCAGCAGTTACCGTGGGAACGAGCAGTACTTC. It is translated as CASSYRGNEQYF.

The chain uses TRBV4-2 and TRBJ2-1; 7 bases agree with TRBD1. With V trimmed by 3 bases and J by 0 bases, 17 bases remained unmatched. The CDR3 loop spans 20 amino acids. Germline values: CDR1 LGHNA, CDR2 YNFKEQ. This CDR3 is CASSHPDPGTAKSSYNEQFF. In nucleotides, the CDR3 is TGTGCCAGCAGCCACCCCGATCCCGGGACAGCTAAGAGCTCCTACAATGAGCAGTTCTTC.

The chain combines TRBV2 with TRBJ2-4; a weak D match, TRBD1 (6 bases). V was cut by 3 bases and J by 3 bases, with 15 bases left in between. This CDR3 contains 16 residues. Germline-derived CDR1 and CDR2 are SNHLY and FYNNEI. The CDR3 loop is CASSDPTQGSKNIQYF. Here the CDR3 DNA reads TGTGCCAGCAGTGATCCCACACAGGGTAGCAAAAACATTCAGTACTTC.

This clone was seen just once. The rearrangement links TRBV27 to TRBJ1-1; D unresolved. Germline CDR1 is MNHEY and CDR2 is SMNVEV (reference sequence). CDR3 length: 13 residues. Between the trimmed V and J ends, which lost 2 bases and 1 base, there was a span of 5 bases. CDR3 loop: CASSLGGNTEAFF. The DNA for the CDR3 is TGTGCCAGCAGTTTAGGTGGGAACACTGAAGCTTTCTTT.

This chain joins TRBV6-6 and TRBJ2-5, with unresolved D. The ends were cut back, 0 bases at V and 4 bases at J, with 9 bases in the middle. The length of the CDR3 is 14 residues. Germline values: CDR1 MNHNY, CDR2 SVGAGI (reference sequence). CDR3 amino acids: CASSYSASGETQYF. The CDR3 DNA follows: TGTGCCAGCAGTTACTCAGCCAGTGGAGAGACCCAGTACTTC.

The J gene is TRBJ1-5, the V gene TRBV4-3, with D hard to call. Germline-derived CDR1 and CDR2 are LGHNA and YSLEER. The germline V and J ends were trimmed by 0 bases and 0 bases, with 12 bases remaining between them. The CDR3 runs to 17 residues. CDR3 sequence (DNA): TGCGCCAGCAGCCAAGATCCCTCCCCCTATAGCAATCAGCCCCAGCATTTT. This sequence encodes CASSQDPSPYSNQPQHF.

CDR3 sequence reads: CASSLYSTHNEQFF. As DNA, the CDR3 is TGTGCCAGCAGCTTATATTCTACCCACAATGAGCAGTTCTTC. This chain joins TRBV7-2 and TRBJ2-1; D is ambiguous. CDR3 length: 14 residues. CDR1 and CDR2 (germline): SGHTA, FQGNSA. V shed 2 bases and J shed 5 bases, with 10 bases lying between them.

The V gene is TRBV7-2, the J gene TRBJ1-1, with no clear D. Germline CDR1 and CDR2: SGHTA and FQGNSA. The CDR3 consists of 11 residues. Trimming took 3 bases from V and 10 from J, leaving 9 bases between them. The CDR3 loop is CASSFGVSAFF. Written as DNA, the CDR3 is TGTGCCAGCAGCTTTGGGGTCTCAGCTTTCTTT.

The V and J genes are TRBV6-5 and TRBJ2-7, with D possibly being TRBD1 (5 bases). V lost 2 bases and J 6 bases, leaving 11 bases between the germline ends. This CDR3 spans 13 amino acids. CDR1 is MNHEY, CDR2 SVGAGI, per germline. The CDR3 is CASSYGQGGEQYF. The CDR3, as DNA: TGTGCCAGCAGTTACGGCCAGGGCGGCGAGCAGTACTTC.

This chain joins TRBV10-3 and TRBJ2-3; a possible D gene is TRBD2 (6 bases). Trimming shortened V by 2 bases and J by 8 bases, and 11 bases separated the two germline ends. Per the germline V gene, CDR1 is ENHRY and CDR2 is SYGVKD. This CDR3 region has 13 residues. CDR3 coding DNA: TGTGCCATCAGTGAGGGGGCGCGGGGTACGCAGTATTTT. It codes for CAISEGARGTQYF.

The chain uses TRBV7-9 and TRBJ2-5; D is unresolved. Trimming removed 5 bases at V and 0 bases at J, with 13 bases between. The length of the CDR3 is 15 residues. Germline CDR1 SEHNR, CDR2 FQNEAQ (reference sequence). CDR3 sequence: CASSPFDQDQETQYF. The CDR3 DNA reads TGTGCCAGCAGCCCATTCGACCAAGACCAAGAGACCCAGTACTTC.

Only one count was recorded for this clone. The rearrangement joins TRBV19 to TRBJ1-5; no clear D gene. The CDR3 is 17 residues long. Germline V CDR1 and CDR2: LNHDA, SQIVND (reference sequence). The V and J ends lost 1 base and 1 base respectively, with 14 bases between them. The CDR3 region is CASSIAPGRRSNQPQHF. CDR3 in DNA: TGTGCCAGTAGTATAGCCCCCGGTCGGAGGAGCAATCAGCCCCAGCATTTT.

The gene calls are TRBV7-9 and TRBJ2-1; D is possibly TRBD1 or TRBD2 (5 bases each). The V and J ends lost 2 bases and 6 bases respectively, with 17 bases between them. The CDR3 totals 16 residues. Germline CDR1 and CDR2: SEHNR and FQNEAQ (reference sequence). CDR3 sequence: CASSLSQTARGNEQFF. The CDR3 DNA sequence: TGTGCCAGCAGCTTATCCCAGACAGCACGGGGCAATGAGCAGTTCTTC.

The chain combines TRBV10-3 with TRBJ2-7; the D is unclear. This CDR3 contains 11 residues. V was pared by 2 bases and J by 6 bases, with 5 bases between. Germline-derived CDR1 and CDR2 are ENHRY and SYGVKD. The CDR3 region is CAISEPPEQYF. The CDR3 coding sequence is TGTGCCATCAGTGAGCCACCCGAGCAGTACTTC.